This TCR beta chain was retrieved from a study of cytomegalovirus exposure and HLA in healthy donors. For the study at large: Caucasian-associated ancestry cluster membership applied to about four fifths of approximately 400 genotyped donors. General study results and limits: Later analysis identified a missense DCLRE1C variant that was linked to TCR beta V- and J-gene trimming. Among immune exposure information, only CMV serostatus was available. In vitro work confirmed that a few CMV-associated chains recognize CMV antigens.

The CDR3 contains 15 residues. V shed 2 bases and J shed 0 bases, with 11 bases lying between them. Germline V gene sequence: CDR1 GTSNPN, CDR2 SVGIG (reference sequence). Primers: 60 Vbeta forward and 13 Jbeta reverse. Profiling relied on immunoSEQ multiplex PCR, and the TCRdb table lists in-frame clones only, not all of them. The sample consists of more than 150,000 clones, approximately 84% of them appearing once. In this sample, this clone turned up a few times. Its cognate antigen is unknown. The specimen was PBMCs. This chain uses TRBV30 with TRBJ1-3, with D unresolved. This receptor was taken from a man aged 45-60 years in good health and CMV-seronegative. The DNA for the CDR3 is TGTGCCTGGAGTCCTCGGGTGCTCTCTGGAAACACCATATATTTT. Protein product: CAWSPRVLSGNTIYF.